A single sample gave rise to the 29 T cell receptor beta chains below, sequenced in a study of CD8 T cells in Susac syndrome. After extraction with the RNeasy kit, roughly 0.5 to 1 ug of the RNA was reverse transcribed using random hexamers. TCRdb reprocessed the immunoSEQ multiplex PCR reads with MiXCR, giving one entry per CDR3 protein. Of some 120,000 distinct CDR3 sequences in the sample, about 90% were seen once. The sample taken for sequencing was CD8+ T cells from PBMCs. Receptors originate from a human donor with multiple sclerosis.

This chain connects TRBV29-1 to TRBJ2-2; D not certain. The CDR3 is 11 residues long. Trimming removed 5 bases from V and 5 bases from J, with 6 bases in between. Germline V gene lookup returns CDR1 SQVTM and CDR2 ANQGSEA. As DNA, the CDR3 is TGCAGCGTTTCGAGTACCGGGGAGCTGTTTTTT. Protein: CSVSSTGELFF.

The chain joins TRBV6-6 to TRBJ2-7; tentative D call: TRBD2 (6 bases). There are 14 residues in the CDR3. Germline V lookup: CDR1 MNHNY, CDR2 SVGAGI (reference sequence). The V end was cut by 6 bases, the J end by 9 bases, with 21 bases between. CDR3: CASSQGAGLLPQYF. In DNA, the CDR3 is TGTGCCAGCAGCCAAGGGGCGGGATTACTGCCGCAGTACTTC.

The rearrangement uses TRBV24-1 and TRBJ2-7; 7 nucleotides line up with TRBD1. Germline V gene data show CDR1 as KGHDR and CDR2 as SFDVKD. The CDR3 is 15 amino acids. With 2 bases clipped from V and 2 bases from J, the junction kept 5 bases outside the gene matches. The CDR3 nucleotides are TGTGCCACCAGTGATTCGACAGGGATCACCTACGAGCAGTACTTC. Translating gives CATSDSTGITYEQYF.

The J gene is TRBJ2-1, the V gene TRBV18; D is possibly TRBD2 (5 bases). V was trimmed by 3 bases and J by 2 bases, leaving 8 bases between them. Per germline, CDR1 KGHSH and CDR2 LQKENI. The CDR3 extends over 14 amino acids. CDR3 protein: CASSPSGAYNEQFF. The DNA of the CDR3 is TGTGCCAGCTCACCCAGCGGCGCCTACAATGAGCAGTTCTTC.

The chain joins TRBV7-3 to TRBJ1-1; 7 bases agree with TRBD1. CDR3 size: 14 residues. Germline V gene sequence: CDR1 SGHTA, CDR2 FQGTGA. The ends lost 5 bases at V and 3 bases at J; junction bases unmatched: 6. CDR3 DNA sequence: TGTGCCAGCAGCCTGACAGGGATAGACACTGAAGCTTTCTTT. Translation: CASSLTGIDTEAFF.

This clonotype came up once. V is TRBV28 and J is TRBJ2-7, with TRBD2 identical over 7 bases. The ends lost 7 bases at V and 2 bases at J; junction bases unmatched: 11. The length of the CDR3 is 15 residues. Per the germline V gene, CDR1 is MDHEN and CDR2 is SYDVKM. The DNA for the CDR3 is TGTGCCAGCACTCCACGGGACTACCAAACCTACGAGCAGTACTTC. Translating it yields CASTPRDYQTYEQYF.

This clonotype was seen only once. V usage is TRBV12-5 and J usage is TRBJ1-4; 7 bases line up with TRBD1. Losses at the gene ends were 6 bases for V and 4 bases for J; bases not matched to a gene: 8. The CDR3 is 15 residues long. Germline CDR1 LGHNT, CDR2 FRNRAP. CDR3 bases: TGTGCTAGTGGAATATGGGACAGCGGTAATGAAAAACTGTTTTTT. Amino acid sequence: CASGIWDSGNEKLFF.

The chain carries TRBV20-1 and TRBJ2-7; 8 nucleotides agree with TRBD2. This CDR3 contains 14 residues. The V gene's germline CDR1 is DFQATT and CDR2 SNEGSKA (reference sequence). V lost 5 bases to trimming and J lost 5 bases; unmatched junction nucleotides: 11. The CDR3 region has the DNA TGCAGTGCTTGGACCGGGAGGGCTGGAGACGAGCAGTACTTC. It encodes CSAWTGRAGDEQYF.

The chain carries TRBV28 and TRBJ1-5, with unresolved D. The CDR3 consists of 14 residues. V lost 3 bases and J lost 3, with 9 bases in between. Germline V gives CDR1 MDHEN, CDR2 SYDVKM. CDR3 coding DNA: TGTGCCAGCAGTTTTGGGTTGGACAATCAGCCCCAGCATTTT. Its translation is CASSFGLDNQPQHF.

The chain uses TRBV27 and TRBJ2-7; tentative D call: TRBD2 (5 bases). Germline lookup yields CDR1 MNHEY and CDR2 SMNVEV (reference sequence). This CDR3 has 16 amino acids. Trimming took off 6 bases at V and 3 bases at J, with 21 bases between the two ends. CDR3 DNA sequence: TGTGCCAGCAGCCCTTCGGTCCCGGAGGTTTACTACGAGCAGTACTTC. Translated, it gives CASSPSVPEVYYEQYF.

This rearrangement joins TRBV4-1 to TRBJ2-5; D is ambiguous. V was trimmed by 2 bases and J by 3 bases, leaving 7 bases between them. The CDR3 has 13 amino acids. CDR1 is MGHRA, CDR2 YSYEKL, per germline. For the CDR3, the DNA is TGCGCCAGCAGCCAACATGGTGAAGAGACCCAGTACTTC. This sequence encodes CASSQHGEETQYF.

The CDR3 region is CASSHPGEGAFF. Here the CDR3 DNA reads TGTGCCAGCAGCCACCCAGGCGAAGGGGCTTTCTTT. The chain recombines TRBV14 with TRBJ1-1, with unresolved D. The CDR3 is made up of 12 amino acids. V was clipped by 3 bases and J by 11 bases, with 13 bases between them. Germline CDR1 reads SGHDN; CDR2 reads FVKESK.

The chain carries TRBV30 and TRBJ2-5; no definite D call. This CDR3 has 11 residues. Germline V gene sequence: CDR1 GTSNPN, CDR2 SVGIG (reference sequence). V was cut by 7 bases and J by 4 bases, with 10 bases left in between. CDR3 nucleotides: TGTGCCTTGGACGTGGTAGAGACCCAGTACTTC. Encoded protein: CALDVVETQYF.

This sequence joins TRBV5-6 and TRBJ2-1; 8 nucleotides agree with TRBD1. The V gene's germline CDR1 is SGHDT and CDR2 YYEEEE. V trimming: 3 bases; J trimming: 12 bases; junction bases outside the gene matches: 5. The CDR3 extends over 12 amino acids. This chain's CDR3 is CASSWAGQGQFF. The DNA of the CDR3 is TGTGCCAGCAGCTGGGCTGGACAGGGGCAGTTCTTC.

This chain joins TRBV2 and TRBJ2-2, with D possibly being TRBD1 (6 bases). The CDR3 has 19 amino acids. Trimming stripped 0 bases from V and 1 base from J, with 18 bases between. Germline V gene lookup returns CDR1 SNHLY and CDR2 FYNNEI. The CDR3 here is CASSEAASGWGQNTGELFF. The CDR3 nucleotides are TGTGCCAGCAGTGAAGCTGCCTCGGGCTGGGGACAGAACACCGGGGAGCTGTTTTTT.

The chain combines TRBV20-1 with TRBJ1-1; D unclear. Per the germline V gene, CDR1 is DFQATT and CDR2 is SNEGSKA (reference sequence). Trimming cost V 0 bases and J 0 bases, with 8 bases left between them. There are 14 residues in the CDR3. CDR3 loop: CSARESWVNTEAFF. CDR3 nucleotides: TGCAGTGCTAGAGAAAGTTGGGTGAACACTGAAGCTTTCTTT.

The rearrangement links TRBV4-1 to TRBJ1-1, with unresolved D. There are 14 residues in the CDR3. Between the trimmed V and J ends, which lost 1 base and 6 bases, there was a span of 12 bases. Looked up from germline, CDR1 is MGHRA and CDR2 is YSYEKL. In nucleotides, the CDR3 is TGCGCCAGCAGCCAAGGGGTCCCGAGCGCTGAAGCTTTCTTT. The encoded protein is CASSQGVPSAEAFF.

The chain recombines TRBV30 with TRBJ2-7; D ambiguous. Germline CDR1 is GTSNPN and CDR2 is SVGIG (reference sequence). The CDR3 consists of 12 residues. The ends were cut back, 0 bases at V and 6 bases at J, with 9 bases in the middle. The CDR3 nucleotides are TGTGCCTGGAGTGTGGTTGGGTCCGAGCAGTACTTC. Its protein product is CAWSVVGSEQYF.

The rearrangement uses TRBV6-5 and TRBJ1-3; D is ambiguous. The CDR3 loop spans 13 amino acids. The V gene lost 2 bases and the J gene lost 2 bases, with 4 bases spanning the gap. The V gene's germline CDR1 is MNHEY and CDR2 SVGAGI. CDR3 loop: CASSYPPGNTIYF. In DNA, the CDR3 is TGTGCCAGCAGTTACCCGCCTGGAAACACCATATATTTT.

In this sample, this clonotype turned up a few times. J is TRBJ2-2 and V is TRBV6-5; either TRBD1 or TRBD2 may supply D (5 bases each). CDR1 and CDR2 from the germline V gene are MNHEY and SVGAGI. Deletions cut 4 bases from V and 5 bases from J, with 14 bases between. The CDR3 runs to 15 residues. CDR3 bases: TGTGCCAGCAGTTTTGGGACGGGTGATACCGGGGAGCTGTTTTTT. Translating gives CASSFGTGDTGELFF.

This chain connects TRBV5-1 to TRBJ2-1; no definite D call. Trimming left V 2 bases short and J 7 bases short, with 13 bases between. The CDR3 is 14 residues long. Germline loops: CDR1 SGHRS, CDR2 YFSETQ. The CDR3 spells CASSFGGHGNEQFF. CDR3 in DNA: TGCGCCAGCAGCTTTGGTGGTCACGGGAATGAGCAGTTCTTC.

The V and J genes are TRBV28 and TRBJ1-1; D perhaps matches TRBD1 (5 bases). In germline, CDR1 is MDHEN, CDR2 SYDVKM. Trimming stripped 6 bases from V and 1 base from J, with 12 bases between. There are 14 residues in the CDR3. The CDR3 is CASSVPGGNTEAFF. The DNA for the CDR3 is TGTGCCAGCAGCGTTCCTGGGGGGAACACTGAAGCTTTCTTT.

The chain joins TRBV4-3 to TRBJ2-6; no clear D gene. The V end lost 3 bases, the J end lost 3 bases, and 9 bases lay between the germline ends. Germline-derived CDR1 and CDR2 are LGHNA and YSLEER. CDR3 length: 15 residues. CDR3 sequence: CASSQTLDGANVLTF. The DNA of the CDR3 is TGCGCCAGCAGCCAGACGCTCGATGGGGCCAACGTCCTGACTTTC.

This sequence joins TRBV20-1 and TRBJ2-7; D unresolved. The CDR3 covers 12 residues. The V end lost 4 bases, the J end lost 7 bases, and 14 bases lay between the germline ends. Germline values: CDR1 DFQATT, CDR2 SNEGSKA (reference sequence). CDR3 coding DNA: TGCAGTGCTAAAGGCCTCTTGGCGGAGCAGTACTTC. Translation: CSAKGLLAEQYF.

J is TRBJ2-2 and V is TRBV9, with a weak D call TRBD1 (6 bases). V was shortened by 4 bases and J by 3 bases, with 13 bases between the two germline ends. CDR3 length: 15 amino acids. Germline CDR1 SGDLS, CDR2 YYNGEE. Here the CDR3 reads CASSLGQRDTGELFF. CDR3 nucleotide sequence: TGTGCCAGCAGCTTAGGACAGAGAGACACCGGGGAGCTGTTTTTT.

The chain links TRBV4-1 to TRBJ2-1; TRBD1 matches at 8 bases. The CDR3 covers 14 residues. Germline V gives CDR1 MGHRA, CDR2 YSYEKL. V shed 3 bases, J shed 9 bases, and the junction held 7 bases outside the gene matches. Here the CDR3 reads CASSQTTGVSEQFF. In DNA, the CDR3 is TGCGCCAGCAGCCAGACGACAGGGGTGAGTGAGCAGTTCTTC.

This CDR3 reads CASSQFPVFEKLFF. The CDR3 DNA is TGTGCCAGCAGCCAATTCCCGGTCTTTGAAAAACTGTTTTTT. The gene calls are TRBV7-8 and TRBJ1-4, with no clear D. From germline, CDR1 is SGHVS and CDR2 FQNEAQ. CDR3 size: 14 residues. The V and J ends lost 5 bases and 7 bases respectively, with 14 bases between them.

The chain has TRBV4-2 and TRBJ2-7; no clear D. The CDR3 extends over 15 amino acids. Germline CDR1 and CDR2: LGHNA and YNFKEQ. Trimming pared 2 bases from V and 5 bases from J, leaving 16 bases between. CDR3 sequence: CASSQLLGIPNEQYF. The CDR3 coding sequence is TGTGCCAGCAGCCAACTCTTGGGGATTCCTAACGAGCAGTACTTC.

This chain joins TRBV6-2 or TRBV6-3 and TRBJ1-2; D remains ambiguous. V was shortened by 11 bases and J by 2 bases, with 9 bases between the two germline ends. The CDR3 covers 11 residues. Germline V gene lookup returns CDR1 MNHEY and CDR2 SVGEGT. CDR3 DNA: TGTGCCTCCCGGGAAAACTATGGCTACACCTTC. Protein: CASRENYGYTF.